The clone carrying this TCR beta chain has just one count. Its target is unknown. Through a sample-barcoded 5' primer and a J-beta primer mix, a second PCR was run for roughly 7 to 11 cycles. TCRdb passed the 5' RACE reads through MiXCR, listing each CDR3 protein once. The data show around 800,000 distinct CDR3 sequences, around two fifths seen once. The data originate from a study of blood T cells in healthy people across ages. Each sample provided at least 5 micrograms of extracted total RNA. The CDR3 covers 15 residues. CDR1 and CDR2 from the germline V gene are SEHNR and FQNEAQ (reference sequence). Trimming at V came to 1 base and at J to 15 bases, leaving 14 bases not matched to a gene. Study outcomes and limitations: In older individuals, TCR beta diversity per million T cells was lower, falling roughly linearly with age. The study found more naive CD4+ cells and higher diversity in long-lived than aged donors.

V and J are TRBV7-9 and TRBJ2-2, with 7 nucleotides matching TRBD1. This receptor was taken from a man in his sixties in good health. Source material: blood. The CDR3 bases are TGTGCCAGCAGCTTAGAGGTTCCTCGACAGGGCTTGTTGTTTTTT. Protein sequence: CASSLEVPRQGLLFF.